Each of the 27 T cell receptor beta chains below was sequenced from the same sample in a study of cytomegalovirus exposure and HLA in healthy donors. The method was immunoSEQ multiplex PCR; TCRdb's version includes in-frame clones alone and lacks a portion of them. The data show some 150,000 clones, 89% seen once. The sequencing input was PBMCs. All receptors come from a woman aged 18-29 years in good health and CMV-seropositive.

This clone occurred once. The chain couples TRBV18 to TRBJ2-5, with 7 bases matching TRBD2. Germline V CDR1 and CDR2: KGHSH, LQKENI. The V gene end was trimmed by 1 base and the J gene end by 2 bases; junction bases not matched to a gene: 10. The CDR3 contains 17 residues. The CDR3 is CASSPLLGLAEQETQYF. CDR3 DNA sequence: TGTGCCAGCTCACCACTCCTGGGGCTAGCGGAACAAGAGACCCAGTACTTC. The complete variable domain, with remaining parts taken from reference TRBV18 and TRBJ2-5, reads NAGVMQNPRHLVRRRGQEARLRCSPMKGHSHVYWYRQLPEEGLKFMVYLQKENIIDESGMPKERFSAEFPKEGPSILRIQQVVRGDSAAYFCASSPLLGLAEQETQYFGPGTRLLVL.

The gene calls are TRBV9 and TRBJ1-3; D gene uncertain. There are 15 residues in the CDR3. Deletions cut 0 bases from V and 6 bases from J, with 13 bases between. CDR1 and CDR2 (germline): SGDLS, YYNGEE. Here the CDR3 DNA reads TGTGCCAGCAGCGTAGGAGGAGCTTTGTCAAACACCATATATTTT. Its translation is CASSVGGALSNTIYF.

This chain joins TRBV7-2 and TRBJ1-6; 9 bases align to TRBD1. Germline assignment: CDR1 SGHTA and CDR2 FQGNSA. CDR3 length equals 16 residues. J lost 6 bases, V lost 4 bases, and 7 bases had no gene match. Here the CDR3 reads CASSWLPGQGNSPLHF. In DNA form, the CDR3 reads TGTGCCAGCAGCTGGTTGCCGGGACAGGGTAATTCACCCCTCCACTTT.

The chain combines TRBV4-1 with TRBJ2-6, with a possible D match to TRBD1 (5 bases). The length of the CDR3 is 18 residues. Germline V gene data show CDR1 as MGHRA and CDR2 as YSYEKL. V was shortened by 0 bases and J by 0 bases, with 12 bases between the two germline ends. In nucleotides, the CDR3 is TGCGCCAGCAGCCAAGAAGGGCAGGGCTTCTCTGGGGCCAACGTCCTGACTTTC. Translation gives CASSQEGQGFSGANVLTF.

The chain joins TRBV28 to TRBJ1-2; TRBD1 is a possible D gene (6 bases). Germline loops: CDR1 MDHEN, CDR2 SYDVKM. V lost 6 bases to trimming and J lost 6 bases, with 14 bases between them. This CDR3 is built from 13 residues. In DNA form, the CDR3 reads TGTGCCAGCAGCCCTAGGGGGGGAGATGGCTACACCTTC. Translating gives CASSPRGGDGYTF.

The chain has TRBV15 and TRBJ1-1, with D possibly TRBD1 on 6 matching bases. Germline V gene lookup returns CDR1 LNHNV and CDR2 YYDKDF (reference sequence). This CDR3 spans 15 amino acids. V was trimmed by 4 bases and J by 5 bases, leaving 17 bases between them. CDR3 region: CATSNPQGSGTEAFF. The DNA for the CDR3 is TGTGCCACCAGCAACCCCCAGGGGTCGGGAACTGAAGCTTTCTTT.

The chain carries TRBV9 and TRBJ2-3, with 11 positions matching TRBD2. The CDR3 covers 16 residues. The germline V gene encodes CDR1 SGDLS and CDR2 YYNGEE. V dropped 3 bases and J dropped 2; count of bases not matched to a gene: 5. This chain's CDR3 is CASSAGLAEHTDTQYF. CDR3 bases: TGTGCCAGCAGCGCGGGACTAGCGGAGCACACAGATACGCAGTATTTT. Filled out from reference TRBV9 and TRBJ2-3, the complete variable domain reads DSGVTQTPKHLITATGQRVTLRCSPRSGDLSVYWYQQSLDQGLQFLIQYYNGEERAKGNILERFSAQQFPDLHSELNLSSLELGDSALYFCASSAGLAEHTDTQYFGPGTRLTVL.

J is TRBJ2-7 and V is TRBV18, with TRBD1 as a possible D gene (5 bases). From germline, CDR1 is KGHSH and CDR2 LQKENI. This CDR3 region has 15 residues. With 3 bases removed from V and 2 bases from J, the gap between germline ends came to 14 bases. CDR3 nucleotides: TGTGCCAGCTCACCCAGACAGATGCCAACCTACGAGCAGTACTTC. Translated, it gives CASSPRQMPTYEQYF.

The chain employs TRBV30 and TRBJ2-7; a weak D match, TRBD2 (6 bases). The CDR3 loop spans 13 amino acids. Germline V gene sequence: CDR1 GTSNPN, CDR2 SVGIG (reference sequence). V lost 3 bases and J 6 bases, leaving 15 bases between the germline ends. CDR3 loop: CAWRSEGIGEQYF. As DNA, the CDR3 is TGTGCCTGGAGGTCGGAGGGGATAGGCGAGCAGTACTTC.

A few counts support this clone. This rearrangement joins TRBV4-2 to TRBJ2-3; TRBD2 might be the D (7 bases). This CDR3 contains 17 residues. Trimming took off 0 bases at V and 4 bases at J, with 17 bases between the two ends. The germline CDR1 and CDR2 sequences are LGHNA and YNFKEQ. The CDR3 DNA follows: TGTGCCAGCAGCCAAGAGGGGGCCGGGGGGAGCGCAGATACGCAGTATTTT. Protein sequence: CASSQEGAGGSADTQYF.

The chain employs TRBV30 and TRBJ1-2, with 7 bases that match TRBD1. With 3 bases clipped from V and 8 bases from J, the junction kept 15 bases outside the gene matches. Germline CDR1 and CDR2: GTSNPN and SVGIG (reference sequence). CDR3 length: 15 amino acids. DNA of the CDR3: TGTGCCTGGAGCCACAGGGGCCTACCTAACGGGGGCTACACCTTC. Translation gives CAWSHRGLPNGGYTF.

The V gene is TRBV9, the J gene TRBJ1-1; weak D call: TRBD1 (6 bases). The CDR3 has 16 residues. Germline V gene data show CDR1 as SGDLS and CDR2 as YYNGEE. The germline V and J ends were trimmed by 0 bases and 0 bases, with 12 bases remaining between them. CDR3 coding DNA: TGTGCCAGCAGCGTAGCCGCAGGGGCAATGAACACTGAAGCTTTCTTT. It encodes CASSVAAGAMNTEAFF.

The V call is TRBV2, the J call TRBJ1-2, with 7 positions matching TRBD1. The trim removed 7 bases at V and 2 bases at J, leaving 16 bases unmatched. Germline CDR1 SNHLY, CDR2 FYNNEI. The CDR3 contains 17 residues. The DNA for the CDR3 is TGTGCCAGCAAGAACACCCCTTCGACAGGGACCAACTATGGCTACACCTTC. Translation gives CASKNTPSTGTNYGYTF.

The chain has TRBV7-6 and TRBJ2-2; 11 bases are shared with TRBD1. CDR1 is SGHVS, CDR2 FNYEAQ, per germline. CDR3 length equals 17 residues. J was trimmed by 4 bases and V by 1 base; bases with no gene match: 5. The chain's CDR3 is CASSLGGTGGGTGELFF. CDR3 in DNA: TGTGCCAGCAGCTTAGGCGGGACAGGGGGAGGCACCGGGGAGCTGTTTTTT.

This clone was counted a single time. The genes are TRBV19 and TRBJ2-7; tentatively, D is TRBD1 (5 bases). Trimming left V 1 base short and J 4 bases short, with 11 bases between. Germline values: CDR1 LNHDA, CDR2 SQIVND (reference sequence). The CDR3 has 14 residues. The CDR3 sequence is CASSIGFAGYEQYF. CDR3 coding DNA: TGTGCCAGTAGTATAGGGTTCGCAGGGTACGAGCAGTACTTC.

The gene calls are TRBV6-5 and TRBJ1-1; the D is unclear. Per germline, CDR1 MNHEY and CDR2 SVGAGI. CDR3 length equals 13 residues. V dropped 5 bases and J dropped 0 bases, with 7 bases sitting between them. The CDR3, as DNA: TGTGCCAGCAGTCAATTCCTGAACACTGAAGCTTTCTTT. Amino acids: CASSQFLNTEAFF.

The genes are TRBV18 and TRBJ2-7, with 11 bases lining up with TRBD2. Germline lookup yields CDR1 KGHSH and CDR2 LQKENI. The CDR3 consists of 15 residues. V lost 4 bases and J lost 3; bases outside the gene matches: 5. DNA for the CDR3: TGTGCCAGCTCACTGACCGGGACTAGCGGCTACGAGCAGTACTTC. Translated, it gives CASSLTGTSGYEQYF.

The CDR3 coding sequence is TGTGCCAGCAGCGACCTCACTAGCGGGGTAAATGAGCAGTTCTTC. This translates into CASSDLTSGVNEQFF. J is TRBJ2-1 and V is TRBV5-6, with TRBD2 matching 10 bases. The CDR3 covers 15 residues. Trimming cost V 4 bases and J 7 bases; bases outside gene matches: 8. CDR1 is SGHDT and CDR2 is YYEEEE in the germline V gene.

The chain recombines TRBV10-1 with TRBJ1-1; no firm D call. CDR1 WNHNN and CDR2 SYGVQD come from the germline V gene (reference sequence). This CDR3 comprises 13 residues. The V and J ends lost 2 bases and 11 bases respectively, with 15 bases between them. CDR3 protein: CASSEGSTSGAFF. The CDR3 coding sequence is TGCGCCAGCAGTGAGGGGTCGACCTCGGGGGCTTTCTTT.

This clone came up a few times. This chain links TRBV28 with TRBJ2-7, with TRBD2 matching over 8 bases. In germline, CDR1 is MDHEN, CDR2 SYDVKM. With 6 bases clipped from V and 5 bases from J, the junction kept 18 bases outside the gene matches. The CDR3 loop spans 17 amino acids. CDR3 bases: TGTGCCAGCAGCCGTGATCTCTCGGGGGGGCCGCTTAACGAGCAGTACTTC. Amino acid sequence: CASSRDLSGGPLNEQYF.

This sequence joins TRBV6-1 and TRBJ1-2; maybe TRBD1 (6 bases). The CDR3 contains 13 residues. Trimming took 4 bases from V and 3 from J, leaving 9 bases between them. Per the germline V gene, CDR1 is MNHNS and CDR2 is SASEGT. CDR3 DNA: TGTGCCAGCAGTGTGGACAGAGACTATGGCTACACCTTC. Protein: CASSVDRDYGYTF.

The gene calls are TRBV9 and TRBJ2-4, with D maybe TRBD2 (5 bases). The CDR3 spans 18 residues. V lost 3 bases, J lost 5 bases, and 24 bases lay in between. Per germline, CDR1 SGDLS and CDR2 YYNGEE. The CDR3 DNA reads as TGTGCCAGCAGCGAGGGCCCGGGGAGCCCTTCTACTCAAAACATTCAGTACTTC. Its protein product is CASSEGPGSPSTQNIQYF.

With regard to this clone: Germline and junction disagree at one end, which may indicate a read error. The chain combines TRBV6-5 with TRBJ1-5; D is uncertain. Germline CDR1 reads MNHEY; CDR2 reads SVGAGI. The CDR3 is made up of 10 amino acids. The CDR3 region has the DNA TGTGCCAGCAGTTACTCCTCTTTCCCTTTT. Protein: CASSYSSFPF.

V is TRBV5-7 and J is TRBJ1-5; 8 bases agree with TRBD1. Being an ORF, TRBV5-7 has a function that is uncertain. CDR3 length: 15 amino acids. Trimming took 6 bases from V and 5 from J; bases not matched to a gene: 10. In DNA form, the CDR3 reads TGTGCCAGCACCCCATGCCGGGACAGGCATCAGCCCCAGCATTTT. Translated, it gives CASTPCRDRHQPQHF.

This clone showed up just a few times. CDR3 loop: CASSLGGRGSYEQYF. CDR3 in DNA: TGTGCCAGCAGCTTAGGAGGTAGAGGTTCCTACGAGCAGTACTTC. The genes are TRBV7-8 and TRBJ2-7; D remains unclear. Germline assignment: CDR1 SGHVS and CDR2 FQNEAQ. Trimming took off 1 base at V and 1 base at J, with 11 bases between the two ends. The CDR3 contains 15 residues.

This rearrangement joins TRBV9 to TRBJ1-1; maybe TRBD1 (5 bases). V lost 1 base, J lost 4 bases, and 14 bases lay in between. Per germline, CDR1 SGDLS and CDR2 YYNGEE. The CDR3 contains 15 residues. Here the CDR3 DNA reads TGTGCCAGCAGCGTAAGGGGCTCCCAAGGCACTGAAGCTTTCTTT. Amino acid sequence: CASSVRGSQGTEAFF.

This clone ranks as medium-sized. V gene TRBV29-1 combines with J gene TRBJ1-2, with D possibly TRBD1 on 6 matching bases. CDR1 is SQVTM, CDR2 ANQGSEA, per germline. V was cut by 7 bases and J by 5 bases, with 11 bases left in between. This CDR3 is built from 11 residues. CDR3 amino acids: CSDAGVYGYTF. Here the CDR3 DNA reads TGCAGCGACGCAGGGGTTTATGGCTACACCTTC.